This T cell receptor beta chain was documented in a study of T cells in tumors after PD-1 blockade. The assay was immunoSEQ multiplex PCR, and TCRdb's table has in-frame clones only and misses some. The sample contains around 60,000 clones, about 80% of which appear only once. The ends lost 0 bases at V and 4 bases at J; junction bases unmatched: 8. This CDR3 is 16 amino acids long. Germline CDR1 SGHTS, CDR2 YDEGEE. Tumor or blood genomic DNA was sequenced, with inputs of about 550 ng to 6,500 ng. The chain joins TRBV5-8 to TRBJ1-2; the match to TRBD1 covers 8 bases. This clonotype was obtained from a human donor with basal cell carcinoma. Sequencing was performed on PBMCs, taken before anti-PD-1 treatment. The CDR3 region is CASSLGTGYSVYGYTF. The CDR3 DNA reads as TGTGCCAGCAGCTTGGGGACAGGGTATTCGGTCTATGGCTACACCTTC.